These T cell receptor beta chains were read from a single sample in a study of response to subunit inactivated influenza vaccine. TCRdb reprocessed the RT-PCR reads with MiXCR, giving one entry per CDR3 protein. The top ten hold more than 8.5% of the sample, which has over 800,000 distinct CDR3 sequences, around 20% seen once. Here the sequenced sample was PBMCs from blood, taken 5 to 6 days after vaccination. Receptors were obtained from a man aged 45-65 years who received an inactivated influenza vaccine. Both conserved end residues are part of each CDR3. Each record gives: V gene, J gene, clone size, D gene, CDR3 protein, CDR3 DNA. A D gene is named only where the DNA matches it firmly. For some rows the clone size is stated as once, few or many, or as a class when expanded; others skip it.

V: TRBV6-2/TRBV6-3; J: TRBJ2-1; size: few; D: TRBD2; CDR3: CASSYSISHSGRAGVNEQFF; DNA: TGTGCCAGCAGTTACTCGATCTCCCATAGCGGGAGGGCCGGGGTCAATGAGCAGTTCTTC
V: TRBV28; J: TRBJ2-7; size: few; D: TRBD1; CDR3: CASSRDRVTSYEQYF; DNA: TGTGCCAGCAGCCGGGACAGGGTGACCTCCTACGAGCAGTACTTC
V: TRBV28; J: TRBJ2-7; size: NA; D: NA; CDR3: CASTLGYGSFNEQYF; DNA: TGTGCCAGCACCTTAGGGTACGGCTCCTTTAACGAGCAGTACTTC
V: TRBV27; J: TRBJ2-3; size: NA; D: NA; CDR3: CASSTHSTDTQYF; DNA: TGTGCCAGCAGTACCCATAGCACAGATACGCAGTATTTT
V: TRBV6-1; J: TRBJ2-7; size: NA; D: TRBD1; CDR3: CASSENRGFSYEQYF; DNA: TGTGCCAGCAGCGAGAACAGGGGTTTCTCCTACGAGCAGTACTTC
V: TRBV7-8; J: TRBJ2-3; size: few; D: NA; CDR3: CASSRLTGSSTDTQYF; DNA: TGTGCCAGCAGCCGGCTTACAGGGAGTTCCACAGATACGCAGTATTTT
V: TRBV9; J: TRBJ2-1; size: few; D: NA; CDR3: CASSPSQEAYNEQFF; DNA: TGTGCCAGCAGCCCCAGCCAGGAGGCATACAATGAGCAGTTCTTC
V: TRBV4-3; J: TRBJ2-7; size: NA; D: NA; CDR3: CASSQYRELWDEQYF; DNA: TGCGCCAGCAGCCAGTACAGGGAGCTCTGGGACGAGCAGTACTTC
V: TRBV12-3/TRBV12-4; J: TRBJ2-7; size: few; D: NA; CDR3: CASTPDSHFGEQYF; DNA: TGTGCCAGCACCCCCGACAGCCACTTCGGAGAGCAATACTTC
V: TRBV5-5; J: TRBJ2-5; size: NA; D: NA; CDR3: CASSFLAGTLQETQYF; DNA: TGTGCCAGCAGCTTTCTCGCGGGTACCCTACAAGAGACCCAGTACTTC
V: TRBV29-1; J: TRBJ1-1; size: many; D: NA; CDR3: CSVKTVNTEAFF; DNA: TGCAGCGTGAAGACAGTGAACACTGAAGCTTTCTTT
V: TRBV20-1; J: TRBJ2-6; size: NA; D: NA; CDR3: CSATDHSGANVLTF; DNA: TGCAGTGCGACTGACCACTCTGGGGCCAACGTCCTGACTTTC
V: TRBV12-3/TRBV12-4; J: TRBJ2-5; size: many; D: TRBD2; CDR3: CASSPTSGREETQYF; DNA: TGTGCCAGCAGCCCGACTAGCGGGAGAGAAGAGACCCAGTACTTC
V: TRBV20-1; J: TRBJ2-7; size: NA; D: TRBD1; CDR3: CSAHGTGSSYEQYF; DNA: TGCAGTGCTCACGGGACAGGGAGCTCCTACGAGCAGTACTTC
V: TRBV5-1; J: TRBJ1-1; size: NA; D: TRBD1; CDR3: CASRPPEGAQSEAFF; DNA: TGCGCCAGCAGACCCCCCGAGGGGGCTCAGAGTGAAGCTTTCTTT
V: TRBV10-3; J: TRBJ2-3; size: NA; D: TRBD1; CDR3: CAISEPATGATQYF; DNA: TGTGCCATCAGTGAACCCGCGACAGGGGCTACGCAGTATTTT
V: TRBV6-1; J: TRBJ2-7; size: NA; D: NA; CDR3: CASSEGTDSGAWPGSYEQYF; DNA: TGTGCCAGCAGTGAAGGGACTGACAGCGGAGCCTGGCCGGGCTCCTACGAGCAGTACTTC
V: TRBV29-1; J: TRBJ2-4; size: NA; D: TRBD1; CDR3: CSAEDRERENIQYF; DNA: TGCAGCGCCGAGGACAGGGAACGGGAAAACATTCAGTACTTC
V: TRBV20-1; J: TRBJ1-1; size: NA; D: NA; CDR3: CSRTAMNTEAFF; DNA: TGCAGTAGGACAGCCATGAACACTGAAGCTTTCTTT
V: TRBV20-1; J: TRBJ2-3; size: few; D: NA; CDR3: CSARNSPDTQYF; DNA: TGCAGTGCTAGAAACTCACCAGATACGCAGTATTTT
V: TRBV7-2; J: TRBJ2-7; size: many; D: NA; CDR3: CASSLPGAYEQYF; DNA: TGCGCCAGCAGCTTGCCGGGGGCCTACGAGCAGTACTTC
V: TRBV11-2; J: TRBJ2-7; size: NA; D: NA; CDR3: CASSLESGWEQYF; DNA: TGTGCCAGCAGCTTAGAAAGCGGTTGGGAGCAGTACTTC
V: TRBV20-1; J: TRBJ2-7; size: few; D: NA; CDR3: CSAIGHKSYEQYF; DNA: TGCAGTGCCATTGGACACAAATCCTACGAGCAGTACTTC
V: TRBV7-2; J: TRBJ1-1; size: NA; D: NA; CDR3: CASSTGGRAFF; DNA: TGTGCCAGCAGCACCGGCGGGAGGGCTTTCTTT
V: TRBV11-1; J: TRBJ1-1; size: many; D: NA; CDR3: CASSFGPGNTEAFF; DNA: TGTGCCAGCAGCTTCGGCCCGGGGAACACTGAAGCTTTCTTT
V: TRBV7-9; J: TRBJ2-7; size: few; D: TRBD2; CDR3: CASSLGAGRGSSYEQYF; DNA: TGTGCCAGCAGCTTAGGAGCGGGGCGGGGAAGCTCCTACGAGCAGTACTTC
V: TRBV7-9; J: TRBJ2-1; size: few; D: TRBD2; CDR3: CASSFAGGPVNEQFF; DNA: TGTGCCAGCAGCTTTGCGGGAGGGCCCGTCAATGAGCAGTTCTTC
V: TRBV7-3; J: TRBJ2-1; size: few; D: TRBD2; CDR3: CASSFELAGEQFF; DNA: TGTGCCAGCAGCTTCGAACTAGCGGGAGAGCAGTTCTTC
V: TRBV2; J: TRBJ2-5; size: few; D: TRBD1; CDR3: CASRYGTEETQYF; DNA: TGTGCCAGCAGGTACGGGACAGAAGAGACCCAGTACTTC
V: TRBV7-9; J: TRBJ1-1; size: few; D: NA; CDR3: CASSKRDSNTEAFF; DNA: TGTGCCAGCAGCAAACGGGACTCTAACACTGAAGCTTTCTTT
V: TRBV4-1; J: TRBJ2-7; size: NA; D: NA; CDR3: CASSQDGTTSYEQYF; DNA: TGCGCCAGCAGCCAAGACGGGACAACCTCCTACGAGCAGTACTTC
V: TRBV20-1; J: TRBJ2-7; size: NA; D: TRBD1; CDR3: CSARDRGTGASYEQYF; DNA: TGCAGTGCTAGAGATCGGGGGACAGGGGCCTCCTACGAGCAGTACTTC
V: TRBV6-1; J: TRBJ2-7; size: NA; D: TRBD2; CDR3: CASRALGLAGEQYF; DNA: TGTGCCAGCAGAGCCTTGGGACTAGCGGGGGAGCAGTACTTC
V: TRBV7-2; J: TRBJ2-2; size: NA; D: TRBD1; CDR3: CASSLGGPGGPGELFF; DNA: TGTGCCAGCAGCTTAGGAGGCCCAGGGGGACCCGGGGAGCTGTTTTTT
V: TRBV29-1; J: TRBJ2-7; size: NA; D: TRBD1; CDR3: CSVGPRGTYEQYF; DNA: TGCAGCGTTGGGCCCAGGGGGACGTACGAGCAGTACTTC
V: TRBV20-1; J: TRBJ1-1; size: few; D: NA; CDR3: CSASGPGGKWNTEAFF; DNA: TGCAGTGCTAGCGGACCCGGGGGGAAATGGAACACTGAAGCTTTCTTT
V: TRBV10-3; J: TRBJ2-5; size: NA; D: TRBD1; CDR3: CAIRRTGQETQYF; DNA: TGTGCCATCAGAAGGACAGGGCAAGAGACCCAGTACTTC
V: TRBV20-1; J: TRBJ2-1; size: few; D: NA; CDR3: CSARRGTSYNEQFF; DNA: TGCAGTGCTAGACGAGGGACCTCCTACAATGAGCAGTTCTTC
V: TRBV7-2; J: TRBJ2-7; size: NA; D: NA; CDR3: CASSSSGVMEQYF; DNA: TGTGCCAGCAGCTCGTCAGGGGTGATGGAGCAGTACTTC
V: TRBV3-1; J: TRBJ2-7; size: NA; D: TRBD1; CDR3: CATCQGPGQIYEQYF; DNA: TGTGCCACCTGCCAGGGACCGGGACAGATTTACGAGCAGTACTTC
V: TRBV20-1; J: TRBJ1-2; size: few; D: NA; CDR3: CSSYPAGRNYGYTF; DNA: TGCAGTTCCTATCCAGCAGGGCGCAACTATGGCTACACCTTC